Listed below are T cell receptor beta chains from one sample, sequenced in a study of CD8 T cells in Susac syndrome. TCRdb re-called the immunoSEQ multiplex PCR reads through MiXCR, storing one row per CDR3 protein. The data contain 95,000 to 150,000 distinct CDR3 sequences, 95% to 96% of them seen just once; the ten biggest clones take up roughly 0.14%. The sequenced sample was CD4+ T cells from PBMCs. The receptors were gathered from a human donor with Susac syndrome. Both conserved end residues are part of each CDR3. The D gene is left open where the match is weak.

j_gene: TRBJ2-7
v_gene: TRBV29-1
d_gene: -
CDR3aa: CSVGRASYEQYF

j_gene: TRBJ1-2
v_gene: TRBV9
d_gene: TRBD1
CDR3aa: CASSGDSLNYGYTF

j_gene: TRBJ1-3
v_gene: TRBV4-1
d_gene: -
CDR3aa: CASSQAWGPGNTIYF

j_gene: TRBJ1-4
v_gene: TRBV5-1
d_gene: -
CDR3aa: CASARQPNEKLFF

j_gene: TRBJ2-1
v_gene: TRBV30
d_gene: -
CDR3aa: CAWSRDPPNEQFF

j_gene: TRBJ2-5
v_gene: TRBV7-2
d_gene: -
CDR3aa: CASSLESAEETQYF

j_gene: TRBJ2-7
v_gene: TRBV30
d_gene: TRBD2
CDR3aa: CAWSVQGTSGEQYF

j_gene: TRBJ2-1
v_gene: TRBV3-1
d_gene: TRBD2
CDR3aa: CASSPGRAYNEQFF

j_gene: TRBJ1-2
v_gene: TRBV29-1
d_gene: -
CDR3aa: CSVEVGDYGYTF

j_gene: TRBJ2-3
v_gene: TRBV5-4
d_gene: -
CDR3aa: CASSRFAREVDTQYF

j_gene: TRBJ2-5
v_gene: TRBV9
d_gene: TRBD2
CDR3aa: CASSATSGREGTQYF

j_gene: TRBJ2-7
v_gene: TRBV28
d_gene: -
CDR3aa: CASSSSSYEQYF

j_gene: TRBJ2-3
v_gene: TRBV28
d_gene: -
CDR3aa: CASSQGRSTDTQYF

j_gene: TRBJ2-2
v_gene: TRBV7-2
d_gene: TRBD2
CDR3aa: CASKKREGSGELFF